This record concerns one T cell receptor (beta chain) sequence. TCRdb itself ran the RT-PCR reads through MiXCR, one entry per CDR3 protein. The sample yields 530,000 or so distinct CDR3 sequences, 14% seen once. This record comes from a study of response to subunit inactivated influenza vaccine. J was trimmed by 8 bases and V by 1 base; bases with no gene match: 8. The length of the CDR3 is 16 residues. The germline V gene encodes CDR1 MDHEN and CDR2 SYDVKM. The sequences come from PBMCs from blood, collected about 13 days after vaccination. The sequence derives from a man between 45 and 60 years old who received an inactivated influenza vaccine. The genes are TRBV28 and TRBJ2-1, with 10 positions matching TRBD1. The CDR3 loop is CASSLFGTGEGYEQFF. For the CDR3, the DNA is TGTGCCAGCAGTTTATTTGGGACAGGGGAGGGTTATGAGCAGTTCTTC.